This TCR beta chain was identified in a study of shared clonotypes between healthy human individuals. This table comes from immunoSEQ multiplex PCR, and its TCRdb copy is limited to in-frame clones, with some not included. The repertoire holds a few hundred thousand clones, with less than 97% as singletons. Naive CD8 cells were CD45RO-negative, positively selected for CCR7, excluding terminally differentiated effector memory CD45RA+ cells. The source of this sequence is a woman aged 25 to 39 in good health. Sequencing was done on a sample of naive CD8+ T cells sorted from blood.

The CDR3 DNA is TGTGCCAGCAGCGTGGCGGGGGTCGACACCATATATTTT. Encoded protein: CASSVAGVDTIYF. V usage is TRBV9 and J usage is TRBJ1-3, with D perhaps TRBD1 (5 bases). The ends were cut back, 2 bases at V and 8 bases at J, with 11 bases in the middle. Germline CDR1 reads SGDLS; CDR2 reads YYNGEE. The CDR3 covers 13 residues.